A single sample is the source of the 30 T cell receptor beta chains below, sequenced in a study of cytomegalovirus exposure and HLA in healthy donors. Primers: 60 Vbeta forward and 13 Jbeta reverse. Sequenced by immunoSEQ multiplex PCR; TCRdb stores in-frame clones only, minus some. The sample comprises about 70,000 clones, about nine tenths of which are singletons, and approximately 1.9% rests with the top ten. Sequencing was done on a sample of PBMCs. These receptors were collected from a woman aged 25-40 years in good health and CMV-seronegative.

The chain couples TRBV19 to TRBJ2-5; 7 nucleotides match TRBD2. V lost 1 base, J lost 7 bases, and 12 bases stayed unmatched. CDR1 and CDR2 (germline): LNHDA, SQIVND (reference sequence). The CDR3 runs 16 residues. The CDR3 DNA is TGTGCCAGTAGTATAGCCCCCGGGCGGGGGAGGGGGACCCAGTACTTC. This encodes CASSIAPGRGRGTQYF. The variable domain in full, with the rest retrieved from reference TRBV19 and TRBJ2-5, is DGGITQSPKYLFRKEGQNVTLSCEQNLNHDAMYWYRQDPGQGLRLIYYSQIVNDFQKGDIAEGYSVSREKKESFPLTVTSAQKNPTAFYLCASSIAPGRGRGTQYFGPGTRLLVL.

This sequence joins TRBV19 and TRBJ2-3, with 15 positions matching TRBD2. V was clipped by 6 bases and J by 7 bases; unmatched bases: 8. The CDR3 is 16 amino acids. Per germline, CDR1 LNHDA and CDR2 SQIVND (reference sequence). This chain's CDR3 is CASSRGLAGGGYTQYF. The CDR3 DNA follows: TGTGCCAGTAGCAGGGGACTAGCGGGAGGAGGGTATACGCAGTATTTT.

This chain connects TRBV27 to TRBJ1-2; possibly TRBD1 for D (6 bases). The CDR3 sequence is 14 residues long. V lost 5 bases to trimming and J lost 3 bases, with 13 bases between them. CDR1 and CDR2 (germline): MNHEY, SMNVEV (reference sequence). This chain's CDR3 is CASSPWTDHYGYTF. CDR3 sequence (DNA): TGTGCCAGCAGTCCGTGGACAGATCACTATGGCTACACCTTC.

The gene calls are TRBV7-2 and TRBJ2-3; perhaps TRBD2 as D (6 bases). The CDR3 extends over 15 amino acids. The germline V and J ends were trimmed by 5 bases and 5 bases, with 17 bases remaining between them. Germline CDR1 reads SGHTA; CDR2 reads FQGNSA. DNA of the CDR3: TGTGCCAGCAGCCCAGGACTAACACGTTTAGATACGCAGTATTTT. Translating gives CASSPGLTRLDTQYF.

The chain employs TRBV5-1 and TRBJ1-1, with 9 bases lining up with TRBD1. Germline loops: CDR1 SGHRS, CDR2 YFSETQ. Trimming cost V 0 bases and J 6 bases; bases outside gene matches: 6. The length of the CDR3 is 15 residues. The CDR3 nucleotides are TGCGCCAGCAGCTTGGAGGGACAGGGTTTCGCTGAAGCTTTCTTT. This codes for CASSLEGQGFAEAFF.

The chain combines TRBV6-5 with TRBJ2-5, with D possibly being TRBD1 (6 bases). The J call may be wrong; the DNA end is better matched by TRBJ2-7. The CDR3 length is 14 residues. CDR1 and CDR2 (germline): MNHEY, SVGAGI. The CDR3 loop is CASSPEGGRNEQYF. In DNA, the CDR3 is TGTGCCAGCAGCCCGGAAGGGGGTAGGAACGAGCAGTACTTC.

In nucleotides, the CDR3 is TGTGCCAGCAGCTTAAACTCCGGGACAGACGAGCAGTACTTC. This sequence encodes CASSLNSGTDEQYF. The chain carries TRBV11-2 and TRBJ2-7; the match to TRBD1 covers 7 bases. CDR3 length equals 14 residues. Germline V gene data show CDR1 as SGHAT and CDR2 as FQNNGV. V shed 2 bases, J shed 5 bases, and the junction held 6 bases outside the gene matches.

The CDR3 DNA is TGTGCCACCAGCAGATCCTACCTGACTAGCGGGAGCCCCCAAGAGACCCAGTACTTC. Translation: CATSRSYLTSGSPQETQYF. The V call is TRBV15, the J call TRBJ2-5, with 12 nucleotides matching TRBD2. The length of the CDR3 is 19 residues. With V trimmed by 2 bases and J by 1 base, 11 bases remained unmatched. Germline loops: CDR1 LNHNV, CDR2 YYDKDF (reference sequence).

The CDR3 DNA reads as TGTGCCATCAGTGAGGCGGGACTAGAGGTGCGCAATGAGCAGTTCTTC. This translates into CAISEAGLEVRNEQFF. This sequence joins TRBV10-3 and TRBJ2-1; 8 positions match TRBD2. The length of the CDR3 is 16 residues. Germline values: CDR1 ENHRY, CDR2 SYGVKD. The trim removed 2 bases at V and 6 bases at J, leaving 9 bases unmatched.

The chain has TRBV27 and TRBJ1-6; D perhaps matches TRBD1 (6 bases). V lost 5 bases, J lost 4 bases, and 21 bases lay in between. From germline, CDR1 is MNHEY and CDR2 SMNVEV (reference sequence). The CDR3 runs 18 residues. CDR3 nucleotide sequence: TGTGCCAGCAGTCGCTCAGGGGCCGTATCGTCATATAATTCACCCCTCCACTTT. Protein: CASSRSGAVSSYNSPLHF.

The chain links TRBV5-1 to TRBJ2-6, with 9 bases that match TRBD2. V trimming: 0 bases; J trimming: 1 base; junction bases outside the gene matches: 5. This CDR3 contains 18 residues. Germline CDR1 is SGHRS and CDR2 is YFSETQ. The CDR3 DNA sequence: TGCGCCAGCAGCTTGGGCCTAGCGGGAAATTCTGGGGCCAACGTCCTGACTTTC. The encoded protein is CASSLGLAGNSGANVLTF.

The chain employs TRBV7-2 and TRBJ2-5, with D perhaps matching TRBD2 (7 bases). Between the trimmed V and J ends, which lost 2 bases and 1 base, there was a span of 11 bases. Looked up from germline, CDR1 is SGHTA and CDR2 is FQGNSA. This CDR3 has 15 amino acids. The CDR3 DNA follows: TGTGCCAGCAGCTTAAGGGGGACTACCCAAGAGACCCAGTACTTC. Its protein is CASSLRGTTQETQYF.

There are a few counts of this clone. The CDR3 coding sequence is TGTGCCAGCAGCCAAGGGACTAGCGGGAGTCAGACCCAGTACTTC. As protein: CASSQGTSGSQTQYF. J is TRBJ2-5 and V is TRBV4-2, with TRBD2 matching over 13 bases. The junction had 2 bases not matched to a gene; V was cut back by 1 base and J by 6 bases. Germline assignment: CDR1 LGHNA and CDR2 YNFKEQ. The length of the CDR3 is 15 residues.

The CDR3 DNA follows: TGCGCCAGCAGCCTCGGGGAGGGGAACACTGAAGCTTTCTTT. Translated, it gives CASSLGEGNTEAFF. The rearrangement links TRBV4-1 to TRBJ1-1; D is uncertain. The V gene's germline CDR1 is MGHRA and CDR2 YSYEKL. The CDR3 is made up of 14 amino acids. Trimming shortened V by 4 bases and J by 1 base, and 10 bases separated the two germline ends.

This clone was detected a few times. The chain combines TRBV6-6 with TRBJ1-1, with D perhaps matching TRBD1 (5 bases). V dropped 8 bases and J dropped 0 bases, with 13 bases sitting between them. The CDR3 runs to 14 residues. Per the germline V gene, CDR1 is MNHNY and CDR2 is SVGAGI (reference sequence). Here the CDR3 DNA reads TGTGCCAGCGGCTTCAGGGCTATGAACACTGAAGCTTTCTTT. Residues: CASGFRAMNTEAFF.

This clone was detected only once. The chain carries TRBV10-1 and TRBJ2-7; TRBD1 agrees at 7 bases. Losses at the gene ends were 0 bases for V and 5 bases for J; bases not matched to a gene: 10. The germline gives CDR1 WNHNN, CDR2 SYGVQD (reference sequence). The CDR3 is 16 residues long. Here the CDR3 DNA reads TGCGCCAGCAGTGAGTCCCGAACAGGGGTCCCCCACGAGCAGTACTTC. This gives the protein CASSESRTGVPHEQYF.

The chain is built from TRBV28 and TRBJ1-4, with D uncertain. The CDR3 extends over 15 amino acids. The ends were cut back, 6 bases at V and 4 bases at J, with 15 bases in the middle. Germline V gene lookup returns CDR1 MDHEN and CDR2 SYDVKM. In DNA, the CDR3 is TGTGCCAGCAGCCTGGGCGGGAGGTTTAATGAAAAACTGTTTTTT. This codes for CASSLGGRFNEKLFF.

The chain is built from TRBV5-1 and TRBJ2-7; 8 nucleotides line up with TRBD2. Unmatched junction bases numbered 6, after V lost 0 bases and J lost 1 base. CDR3 size: 16 residues. The germline gives CDR1 SGHRS, CDR2 YFSETQ. In DNA, the CDR3 is TGCGCCAGCAGCTTGGCCGGGGGGACTAGTTCCTACGAGCAGTACTTC. This gives the protein CASSLAGGTSSYEQYF. Complete variable domain (other parts from reference TRBV5-1 and TRBJ2-7): KAGVTQTPRYLIKTRGQQVTLSCSPISGHRSVSWYQQTPGQGLQFLFEYFSETQRNKGNFPGRFSGRQFSNSRSEMNVSTLELGDSALYLCASSLAGGTSSYEQYFGPGTRLTVT.

CDR3 loop: CASSRQGARFDGYTF. CDR3 bases: TGTGCCAGCAGTCGACAGGGGGCGCGATTTGATGGCTACACCTTC. The rearrangement uses TRBV27 and TRBJ1-2; TRBD1 matches 10 bases. The CDR3 is 15 residues long. Germline assignment: CDR1 MNHEY and CDR2 SMNVEV (reference sequence). The V and J ends lost 5 bases and 6 bases, in that order; junction bases with no gene match: 9.

The chain recombines TRBV6-1 with TRBJ1-2; D call uncertain. This CDR3 spans 14 amino acids. Germline V gives CDR1 MNHNS, CDR2 SASEGT. Deletions cut 7 bases from V and 3 bases from J, with 15 bases between. This CDR3 is CASTDLIGDYGYTF. CDR3 DNA sequence: TGTGCCAGCACGGACTTAATCGGGGACTATGGCTACACCTTC.

CDR3 sequence reads: CASSPRQGTSYEQYF. CDR3 coding DNA: TGTGCCAGCAGTCCTAGACAGGGGACGTCCTACGAGCAGTACTTC. The chain links TRBV27 to TRBJ2-7, with 8 bases aligning to TRBD1. With V trimmed by 5 bases and J by 1 base, 7 bases remained unmatched. This CDR3 contains 15 residues. Looked up from germline, CDR1 is MNHEY and CDR2 is SMNVEV (reference sequence).

The chain links TRBV4-1 to TRBJ2-1; 10 nucleotides agree with TRBD2. V was pared by 4 bases and J by 4 bases, with 13 bases of the junction left unmatched. The CDR3 consists of 18 residues. Germline CDR1 and CDR2: MGHRA and YSYEKL. Here the CDR3 reads CASSPRIPLAGDYNEQFF. The CDR3 region has the DNA TGCGCCAGCAGCCCCCGTATCCCCCTAGCGGGGGATTACAATGAGCAGTTCTTC.

This chain uses TRBV7-9 with TRBJ2-4; the match to TRBD2 covers 7 bases. CDR3 length: 18 amino acids. Trimming at V came to 1 base and at J to 1 base, leaving 10 bases not matched to a gene. From germline, CDR1 is SEHNR and CDR2 FQNEAQ (reference sequence). CDR3: CASSLVYGLGGAKNIQYF. CDR3 sequence (DNA): TGTGCCAGCAGCTTAGTGTACGGGCTCGGGGGGGCCAAAAACATTCAGTACTTC. The full variable domain, completed using reference TRBV7-9 and TRBJ2-4, is DTGVSQNPRHKITKRGQNVTFRCDPISEHNRLYWYRQTLGQGPEFLTYFQNEAQLEKSRLLSDRFSAERPKGSFSTLEIQRTEQGDSAMYLCASSLVYGLGGAKNIQYFGAGTRLSVL.

This chain connects TRBV5-1 to TRBJ2-5, with TRBD2 identical over 8 bases. Germline CDR1 and CDR2: SGHRS and YFSETQ. The CDR3 totals 16 residues. V dropped 0 bases and J dropped 0; count of bases not matched to a gene: 4. The CDR3 coding sequence is TGCGCCAGCAGCTTGGTCCTAGCGGGCTACCAAGAGACCCAGTACTTC. Protein: CASSLVLAGYQETQYF. The full variable domain, with the rest looked up from reference TRBV5-1 and TRBJ2-5, is KAGVTQTPRYLIKTRGQQVTLSCSPISGHRSVSWYQQTPGQGLQFLFEYFSETQRNKGNFPGRFSGRQFSNSRSEMNVSTLELGDSALYLCASSLVLAGYQETQYFGPGTRLLVL.

The gene calls are TRBV9 and TRBJ2-1; the match to TRBD2 covers 12 bases. Per germline, CDR1 SGDLS and CDR2 YYNGEE. Trimming at V came to 0 bases and at J to 9 bases, leaving 10 bases not matched to a gene. This CDR3 is 17 amino acids long. CDR3 in DNA: TGTGCCAGCAGCGTAGCTACGGGACTAGCGGGTGATGGTGAGCAGTTCTTC. Protein: CASSVATGLAGDGEQFF.

The chain recombines TRBV7-2 with TRBJ1-3, with a weak D call TRBD1 (6 bases). CDR1 SGHTA and CDR2 FQGNSA come from the germline V gene. The CDR3 has 13 residues. The V gene lost 7 bases and the J gene lost 2 bases, with 9 bases spanning the gap. CDR3 nucleotides: TGTGCCAGCAAAGGGGGGGCTGGAAACACCATATATTTT. This codes for CASKGGAGNTIYF.

For this clone: An end of the junction differs from the germline gene, which may be a read error. The chain uses TRBV28 and TRBJ1-5; D not resolved. The CDR3 is 12 residues long. Germline CDR1 is MDHEN and CDR2 is SYDVKM. Here the CDR3 reads CVSSSINQPQHF. DNA for the CDR3: TGTGTCAGCAGTTCCATCAATCAGCCCCAGCATTTT.

This chain connects TRBV28 to TRBJ2-1, with D maybe TRBD1 (6 bases). The CDR3 has 13 residues. In germline, CDR1 is MDHEN, CDR2 SYDVKM. The V gene lost 8 bases and the J gene lost 0 bases, with 8 bases spanning the gap. CDR3 in amino acids: CASGGSSYNEQFF. DNA for the CDR3: TGTGCCAGCGGGGGCAGCTCCTACAATGAGCAGTTCTTC.

In its sample, this clone was seen once. CDR3 protein: CASSLGQGGPYEQYF. Here the CDR3 DNA reads TGCGCCAGCAGCTTAGGACAGGGGGGGCCCTACGAGCAGTACTTC. V and J are TRBV5-1 and TRBJ2-7; 10 bases are a match to TRBD1. The junction had 4 bases not matched to a gene; V was cut back by 2 bases and J by 2 bases. Germline assignment: CDR1 SGHRS and CDR2 YFSETQ. This CDR3 has 15 amino acids.

The chain recombines TRBV4-1 with TRBJ2-7; TRBD2 aligns across 7 bases. Germline-derived CDR1 and CDR2 are MGHRA and YSYEKL. There are 15 residues in the CDR3. Trimming took 1 base from V and 5 from J; bases not matched to a gene: 8. DNA of the CDR3: TGCGCCAGCAGCCAAGTTGGCGGGAGAATTAACGAGCAGTACTTC. Amino acids: CASSQVGGRINEQYF.